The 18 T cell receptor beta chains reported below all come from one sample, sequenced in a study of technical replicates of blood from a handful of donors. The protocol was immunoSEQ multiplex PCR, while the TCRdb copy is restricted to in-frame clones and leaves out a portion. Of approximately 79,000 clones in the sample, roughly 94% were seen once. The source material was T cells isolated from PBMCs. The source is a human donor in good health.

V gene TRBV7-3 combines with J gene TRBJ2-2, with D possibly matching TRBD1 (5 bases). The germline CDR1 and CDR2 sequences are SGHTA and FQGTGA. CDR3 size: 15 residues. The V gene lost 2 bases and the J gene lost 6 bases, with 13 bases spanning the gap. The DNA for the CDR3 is TGTGCCAGCAGCTTATTCGGGCAGGGCGCCGGGGAGCTGTTTTTT. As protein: CASSLFGQGAGELFF.

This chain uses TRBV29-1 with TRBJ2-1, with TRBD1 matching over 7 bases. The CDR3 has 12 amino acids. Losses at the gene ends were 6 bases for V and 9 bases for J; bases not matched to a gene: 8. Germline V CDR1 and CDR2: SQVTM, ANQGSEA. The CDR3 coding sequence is TGCAGCGTCCGGGACAGTCGGTTTGAGCAGTTCTTC. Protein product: CSVRDSRFEQFF.

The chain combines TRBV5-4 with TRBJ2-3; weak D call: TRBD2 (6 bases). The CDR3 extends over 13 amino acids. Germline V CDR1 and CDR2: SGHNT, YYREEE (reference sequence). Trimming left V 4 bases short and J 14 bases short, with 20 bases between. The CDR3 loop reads CASSPTTGTDGYF. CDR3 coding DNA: TGTGCCAGCAGCCCCACCACCGGGACTGACGGGTATTTT.

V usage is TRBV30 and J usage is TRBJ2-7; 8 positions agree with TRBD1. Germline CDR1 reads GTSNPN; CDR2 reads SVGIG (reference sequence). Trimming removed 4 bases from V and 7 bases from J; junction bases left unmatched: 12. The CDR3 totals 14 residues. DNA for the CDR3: TGTGCCTGGAAGGGCCAGGGGGCATTCGGGGAGCAGTACTTC. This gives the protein CAWKGQGAFGEQYF.

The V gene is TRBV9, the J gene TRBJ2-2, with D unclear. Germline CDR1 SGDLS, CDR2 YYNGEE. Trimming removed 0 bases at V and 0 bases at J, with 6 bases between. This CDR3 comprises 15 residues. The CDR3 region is CASSVDAANTGELFF. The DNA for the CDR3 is TGTGCCAGCAGCGTAGATGCGGCGAACACCGGGGAGCTGTTTTTT.

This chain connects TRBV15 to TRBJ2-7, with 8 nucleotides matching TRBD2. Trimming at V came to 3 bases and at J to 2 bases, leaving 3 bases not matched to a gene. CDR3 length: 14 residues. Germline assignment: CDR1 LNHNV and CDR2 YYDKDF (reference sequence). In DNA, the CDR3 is TGTGCCACCAGCAGCCCGGGACTAGCCTACGAGCAGTACTTC. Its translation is CATSSPGLAYEQYF. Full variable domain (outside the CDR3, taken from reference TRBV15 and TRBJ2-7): DAMVIQNPRYQVTQFGKPVTLSCSQTLNHNVMYWYQQKSSQAPKLLFHYYDKDFNNEADTPDNFQSRRPNTSFCFLDIRSPGLGDTAMYLCATSSPGLAYEQYFGPGTRLTVT.

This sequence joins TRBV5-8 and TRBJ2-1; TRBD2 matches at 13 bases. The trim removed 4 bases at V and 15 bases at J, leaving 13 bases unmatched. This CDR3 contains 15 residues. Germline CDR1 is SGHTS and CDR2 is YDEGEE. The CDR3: CASSPGLAGTLDPFF. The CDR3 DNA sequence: TGTGCCAGCAGCCCGGGACTAGCGGGGACCCTGGATCCGTTCTTC.

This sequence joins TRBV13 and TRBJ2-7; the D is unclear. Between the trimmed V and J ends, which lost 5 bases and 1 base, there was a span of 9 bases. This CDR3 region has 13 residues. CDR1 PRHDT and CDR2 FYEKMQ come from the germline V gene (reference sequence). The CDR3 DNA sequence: TGTGCCAGCAGCCTCCGGTCTTCCTACGAGCAGTACTTC. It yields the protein CASSLRSSYEQYF.

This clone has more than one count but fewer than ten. DNA of the CDR3: TGTGCCAGCAGTCCGGGACAGGGATGGTCAGAGACCCAGTACTTC. Its protein is CASSPGQGWSETQYF. The V call is TRBV25-1, the J call TRBJ2-5, with 9 bases fitting TRBD1. The CDR3 loop spans 15 amino acids. Germline lookup yields CDR1 MGHDK and CDR2 SYGVNS. The trim removed 5 bases at V and 4 bases at J, leaving 8 bases unmatched.

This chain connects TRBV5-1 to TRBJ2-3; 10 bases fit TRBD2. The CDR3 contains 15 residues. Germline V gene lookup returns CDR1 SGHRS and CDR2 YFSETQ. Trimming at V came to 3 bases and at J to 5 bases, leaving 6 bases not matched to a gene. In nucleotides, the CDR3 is TGCGCCAGCAGCTCTAGCGGGAGAGTTGAAGATACGCAGTATTTT. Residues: CASSSSGRVEDTQYF.

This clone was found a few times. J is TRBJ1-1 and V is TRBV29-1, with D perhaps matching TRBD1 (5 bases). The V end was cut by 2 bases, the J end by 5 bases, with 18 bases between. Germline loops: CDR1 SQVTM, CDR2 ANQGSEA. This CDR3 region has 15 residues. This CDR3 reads CSVEPRTRLRTEAFF. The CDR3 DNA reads TGCAGCGTTGAACCAAGGACAAGGTTACGTACTGAAGCTTTCTTT.

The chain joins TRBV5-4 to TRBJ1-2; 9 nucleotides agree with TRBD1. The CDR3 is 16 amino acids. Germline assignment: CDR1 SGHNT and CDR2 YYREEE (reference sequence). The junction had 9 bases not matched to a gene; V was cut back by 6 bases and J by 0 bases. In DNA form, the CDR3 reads TGTGCCAGCAACCCCGGGGGGACAGGGCCTAACTATGGCTACACCTTC. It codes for CASNPGGTGPNYGYTF.

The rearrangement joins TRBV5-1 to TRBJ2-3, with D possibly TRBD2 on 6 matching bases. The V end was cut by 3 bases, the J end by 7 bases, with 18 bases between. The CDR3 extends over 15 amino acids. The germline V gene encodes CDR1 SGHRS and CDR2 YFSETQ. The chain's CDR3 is CASSSSGVGIHTQYF. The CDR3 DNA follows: TGCGCCAGCAGCTCTTCGGGGGTAGGGATCCATACGCAGTATTTT.

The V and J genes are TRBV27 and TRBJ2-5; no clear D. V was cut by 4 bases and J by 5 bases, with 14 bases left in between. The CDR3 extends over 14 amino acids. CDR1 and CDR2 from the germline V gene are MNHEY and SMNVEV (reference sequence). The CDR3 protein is CASSSRLSWETQYF. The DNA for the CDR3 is TGTGCCAGCAGTTCCCGACTGAGCTGGGAGACCCAGTACTTC.

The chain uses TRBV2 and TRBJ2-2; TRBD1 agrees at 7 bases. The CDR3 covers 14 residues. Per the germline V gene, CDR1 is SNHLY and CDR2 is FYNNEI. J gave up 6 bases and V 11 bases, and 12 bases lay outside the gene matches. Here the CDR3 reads CAGSRTGGPGELFF. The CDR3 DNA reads TGTGCCGGATCGAGGACAGGTGGTCCCGGGGAGCTGTTTTTT.

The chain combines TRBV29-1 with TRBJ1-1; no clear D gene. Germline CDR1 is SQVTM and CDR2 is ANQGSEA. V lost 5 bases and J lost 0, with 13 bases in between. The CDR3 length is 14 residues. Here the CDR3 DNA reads TGCAGCGTTAGAGGAAGGCTAATGAACACTGAAGCTTTCTTT. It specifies CSVRGRLMNTEAFF.

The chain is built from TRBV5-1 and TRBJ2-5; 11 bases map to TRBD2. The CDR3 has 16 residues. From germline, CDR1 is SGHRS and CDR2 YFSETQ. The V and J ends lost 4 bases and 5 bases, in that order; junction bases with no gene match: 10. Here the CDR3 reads CASSPGLAEWGETQYF. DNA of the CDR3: TGCGCCAGCAGCCCGGGACTAGCGGAGTGGGGGGAGACCCAGTACTTC.

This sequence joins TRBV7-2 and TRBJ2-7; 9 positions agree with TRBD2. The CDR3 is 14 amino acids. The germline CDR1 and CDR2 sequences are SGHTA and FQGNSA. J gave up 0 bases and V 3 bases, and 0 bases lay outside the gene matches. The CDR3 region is CASSFSGSSYEQYF. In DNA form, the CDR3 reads TGTGCCAGCAGCTTTAGCGGGAGCTCCTACGAGCAGTACTTC.